The clone carrying this TCR beta chain was found a few times. V lost 1 base, J lost 7 bases, and 13 bases stayed unmatched. The CDR3 covers 17 residues. Germline loops: CDR1 SEHNR, CDR2 FQNEAQ (reference sequence). Sequencing used immunoSEQ multiplex PCR; TCRdb keeps in-frame clones, though not all of them. This table has 8,500 to 10,000 clones, roughly 80% appearing once. This specimen belongs to a study of follicular helper T cells after annual influenza vaccination. Time point given: 2013-2014 season, 7 days after vaccination. The sample in question was CXCR5- memory CD4+ T cells sorted from blood, obtained 7 days after influenza vaccination. The rearrangement uses TRBV7-9 and TRBJ1-5; TRBD1 matches 7 bases. The receptor's source is an adult who received the influenza vaccine. The CDR3 bases are TGTGCCAGCAGCTTAGAAGGGGGCCAGGGGCACTGGCAGCCCCAGCATTTT. Translation gives CASSLEGGQGHWQPQHF.